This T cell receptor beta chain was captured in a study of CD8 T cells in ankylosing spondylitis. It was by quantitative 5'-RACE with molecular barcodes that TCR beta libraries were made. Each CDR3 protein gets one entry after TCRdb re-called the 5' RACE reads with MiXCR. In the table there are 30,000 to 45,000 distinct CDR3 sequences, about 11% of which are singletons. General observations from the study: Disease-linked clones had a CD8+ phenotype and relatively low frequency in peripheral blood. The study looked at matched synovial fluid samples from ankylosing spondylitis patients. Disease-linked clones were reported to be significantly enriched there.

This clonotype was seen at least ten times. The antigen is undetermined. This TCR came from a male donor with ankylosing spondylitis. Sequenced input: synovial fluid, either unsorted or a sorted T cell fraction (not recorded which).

The CDR3 DNA reads TGTGCCAGCAGCTTAATAAATGAGCAGTTCTTC. Translated: CASSLINEQFF. The rearrangement joins TRBV13 to TRBJ2-1, with no clear D. V was shortened by 2 bases and J by 7 bases, with 3 bases between the two germline ends. This CDR3 has 11 residues. The germline V gene encodes CDR1 PRHDT and CDR2 FYEKMQ (reference sequence). Looking up the rest from reference TRBV13 and TRBJ2-1 gives the full variable domain: AAGVIQSPRHLIKEKRETATLKCYPIPRHDTVYWYQQGPGQDPQFLISFYEKMQSDKGSIPDRFSAQQFSDYHSELNMSSLELGDSALYFCASSLINEQFFGPGTRLTVL.